Below are 27 T cell receptor beta chains sequenced from a single sample in a study of shared clonotypes between healthy human individuals. TCRdb's copy holds only in-frame clones and misses some; the assay was immunoSEQ multiplex PCR. The sample shows approximately 350,000 clones, under 80% of them seen only once. Sequencing used memory CD4+ T cells sorted from blood. Subset here: CD45RA-negative fraction. Receptor source: a young man in good health.

V is TRBV4-1 and J is TRBJ2-2; D is ambiguous. The CDR3 is 15 amino acids. Between the trimmed V and J ends, which lost 0 bases and 8 bases, there was a span of 13 bases. Germline CDR1 and CDR2: MGHRA and YSYEKL. The CDR3 protein is CASSQETLLTGELFF. Here the CDR3 DNA reads TGCGCCAGCAGCCAAGAAACCCTATTGACGGGGGAGCTGTTTTTT.

The chain carries TRBV27 and TRBJ2-2; D is uncertain. Between the trimmed V and J ends, which lost 6 bases and 0 bases, there was a span of 14 bases. CDR3 length: 16 residues. Germline assignment: CDR1 MNHEY and CDR2 SMNVEV (reference sequence). The CDR3 is CASSDGRTANTGELFF. CDR3 nucleotide sequence: TGTGCCAGCAGCGACGGACGGACCGCGAACACCGGGGAGCTGTTTTTT.

The chain has TRBV6-1 and TRBJ1-1; D remains unclear. The CDR3 spans 13 residues. Germline CDR1 reads MNHNS; CDR2 reads SASEGT. V lost 4 bases, J lost 8 bases, and 14 bases lay in between. CDR3 DNA: TGTGCCAGCAGTGTACTCAGCCGATCCGAAGCTTTCTTT. Protein sequence: CASSVLSRSEAFF.

The chain uses TRBV28 and TRBJ2-5, with 8 bases that match TRBD1. Germline lookup yields CDR1 MDHEN and CDR2 SYDVKM. Losses at the gene ends were 3 bases for V and 7 bases for J; bases not matched to a gene: 7. The CDR3 runs 14 residues. The DNA for the CDR3 is TGTGCCAGCAGTTTGCGGGGACAGGCGGGGACCCAGTACTTC. This codes for CASSLRGQAGTQYF. Together with reference TRBV28 and TRBJ2-5, the CDR3 gives the full variable domain: DVKVTQSSRYLVKRTGEKVFLECVQDMDHENMFWYRQDPGLGLRLIYFSYDVKMKEKGDIPEGYSVSREKKERFSLILESASTNQTSMYLCASSLRGQAGTQYFGPGTRLLVL.

This clone was seen a few times. This rearrangement joins TRBV5-1 to TRBJ2-3, with 12 bases fitting TRBD2. J gave up 6 bases and V 0 bases, and 2 bases lay outside the gene matches. The CDR3 is 15 residues long. CDR1 SGHRS and CDR2 YFSETQ come from the germline V gene. The CDR3 nucleotides are TGCGCCAGCAGCTTGGAAACTAGCGGGAGGGATACGCAGTATTTT. Translated: CASSLETSGRDTQYF. Full variable domain (outside the CDR3, taken from reference TRBV5-1 and TRBJ2-3): KAGVTQTPRYLIKTRGQQVTLSCSPISGHRSVSWYQQTPGQGLQFLFEYFSETQRNKGNFPGRFSGRQFSNSRSEMNVSTLELGDSALYLCASSLETSGRDTQYFGPGTRLTVL.

The chain combines TRBV6-5 with TRBJ2-3; possibly TRBD2 for D (6 bases). The CDR3 loop spans 13 amino acids. V dropped 4 bases and J dropped 7 bases, with 12 bases sitting between them. Per germline, CDR1 MNHEY and CDR2 SVGAGI. CDR3 nucleotides: TGTGCCAGCAGTTCCGGACTATTGAATACGCAGTATTTT. Its protein is CASSSGLLNTQYF.

The chain has TRBV29-1 and TRBJ1-1; TRBD1 might be the D (6 bases). The germline CDR1 and CDR2 sequences are SQVTM and ANQGSEA. The CDR3 totals 13 residues. V was clipped by 7 bases and J by 2 bases, with 14 bases between them. CDR3: CSGKTGQNTEAFF. As DNA, the CDR3 is TGCAGCGGCAAGACAGGTCAAAACACTGAAGCTTTCTTT. Complete variable domain (other parts from reference TRBV29-1 and TRBJ1-1): SAVISQKPSRDICQRGTSLTIQCQVDSQVTMMFWYRQQPGQSLTLIATANQGSEATYESGFVIDKFPISRPNLTFSTLTVSNMSPEDSSIYLCSGKTGQNTEAFFGQGTRLTVV.

The chain carries TRBV14 and TRBJ1-4; D is unresolved. Germline CDR1 and CDR2: SGHDN and FVKESK. V lost 1 base to trimming and J lost 5 bases, with 17 bases between them. The CDR3 runs 17 residues. The CDR3 DNA is TGTGCCAGCAGCCAAGGACTTTATAAAACCAAGAATGAAAAACTGTTTTTT. This codes for CASSQGLYKTKNEKLFF. Using reference TRBV14 and TRBJ1-4 for the parts outside the CDR3, the full variable domain is EAGVTQFPSHSVIEKGQTVTLRCDPISGHDNLYWYRRVMGKEIKFLLHFVKESKQDESGMPNNRFLAERTGGTYSTLKVQPAELEDSGVYFCASSQGLYKTKNEKLFFGSGTQLSVL.

The V gene is TRBV5-6, the J gene TRBJ2-7; tentative D call: TRBD1 (5 bases). The CDR3 runs 15 residues. Trimming took off 4 bases at V and 0 bases at J, with 14 bases between the two ends. Germline CDR1 reads SGHDT; CDR2 reads YYEEEE. CDR3 sequence: CASSPMAGPSYEQYF. As DNA, the CDR3 is TGTGCCAGCAGCCCTATGGCAGGGCCCTCCTACGAGCAGTACTTC.

The rearrangement joins TRBV2 to TRBJ1-1, with a weak D call TRBD1 (5 bases). The CDR3 runs 14 residues. V lost 7 bases and J 3 bases, leaving 15 bases between the germline ends. From germline, CDR1 is SNHLY and CDR2 FYNNEI. Here the CDR3 DNA reads TGTGCCAGCACCCGGACACCCGGGGACACTGAAGCTTTCTTT. Its translation is CASTRTPGDTEAFF.

The chain links TRBV28 to TRBJ2-7; 8 bases are a match to TRBD1. Trimming at V came to 6 bases and at J to 3 bases, leaving 7 bases not matched to a gene. This CDR3 contains 14 residues. The germline V gene encodes CDR1 MDHEN and CDR2 SYDVKM. The CDR3 sequence: CASSTPGQVYEQYF. Here the CDR3 DNA reads TGTGCCAGCAGCACCCCGGGACAGGTCTACGAGCAGTACTTC.

This clone was seen only once. This rearrangement joins TRBV6-6 to TRBJ1-2; D gene unclear. This CDR3 is built from 14 residues. Looked up from germline, CDR1 is MNHNY and CDR2 is SVGAGI (reference sequence). V lost 2 bases, J lost 4 bases, and 11 bases lay in between. CDR3 protein: CASSYAAELYGYTF. In DNA form, the CDR3 reads TGTGCCAGCAGTTACGCGGCAGAGCTCTATGGCTACACCTTC.

This chain uses TRBV29-1 with TRBJ2-7; 10 bases align to TRBD2. There are 15 residues in the CDR3. J lost 4 bases, V lost 4 bases, and 10 bases had no gene match. Per the germline V gene, CDR1 is SQVTM and CDR2 is ANQGSEA. The CDR3 region is CSVAGGIAGGYEQYF. The CDR3 region has the DNA TGCAGCGTTGCAGGTGGGATAGCGGGAGGTTACGAGCAGTACTTC.

The chain is built from TRBV9 and TRBJ2-6, with D hard to call. This CDR3 has 14 residues. Between the trimmed V and J ends, which lost 5 bases and 1 base, there was a span of 7 bases. Germline V gene lookup returns CDR1 SGDLS and CDR2 YYNGEE. In DNA form, the CDR3 reads TGTGCCAGCAGGCGCGATTCTGGGGCCAACGTCCTGACTTTC. This translates into CASRRDSGANVLTF.

The V and J genes are TRBV7-9 and TRBJ2-1; weak D call: TRBD2 (6 bases). The germline V gene encodes CDR1 SEHNR and CDR2 FQNEAQ (reference sequence). CDR3 length: 16 amino acids. Trimming took off 1 base at V and 2 bases at J, with 12 bases between the two ends. Here the CDR3 reads CASSLGGGIPYNEQFF. In DNA form, the CDR3 reads TGTGCCAGCAGCTTAGGGGGCGGGATCCCCTACAATGAGCAGTTCTTC.

The chain uses TRBV11-2 and TRBJ2-5; D remains unclear. Trimming shortened V by 1 base and J by 2 bases, and 5 bases separated the two germline ends. This CDR3 has 13 residues. Germline CDR1 SGHAT, CDR2 FQNNGV. The CDR3 bases are TGTGCCAGCAGCTTAGGACGGCAAGAGACCCAGTACTTC. It encodes CASSLGRQETQYF.

The V call is TRBV15, the J call TRBJ2-5, with 7 bases aligning to TRBD1. This CDR3 spans 14 amino acids. The V and J ends lost 5 bases and 1 base, in that order; junction bases with no gene match: 4. The germline CDR1 and CDR2 sequences are LNHNV and YYDKDF (reference sequence). For the CDR3, the DNA is TGTGCCACCAGCGCATGGGACAGCCAAGAGACCCAGTACTTC. Protein sequence: CATSAWDSQETQYF.

The genes are TRBV2 and TRBJ2-5; D is ambiguous. Trimming took off 6 bases at V and 9 bases at J, with 26 bases between the two ends. The CDR3 loop spans 16 amino acids. Germline CDR1 reads SNHLY; CDR2 reads FYNNEI. CDR3 amino acids: CASSAGLGSGPSAQYF. The CDR3, as DNA: TGTGCCAGCAGCGCCGGGCTAGGGTCTGGGCCGAGCGCCCAGTACTTC.

This clone was found many times. The chain recombines TRBV7-8 with TRBJ2-1; TRBD2 matches 7 bases. V dropped 5 bases and J dropped 7; count of bases not matched to a gene: 14. Germline values: CDR1 SGHVS, CDR2 FQNEAQ. This CDR3 has 16 amino acids. This CDR3 reads CASSPPLRLAGNEQFF. The CDR3 DNA follows: TGTGCCAGCAGCCCCCCCCTTCGACTAGCCGGAAATGAGCAGTTCTTC.

This clone occurred once. The gene calls are TRBV10-2 and TRBJ1-5; no firm D call. Germline V CDR1 and CDR2: WSHSY, SAAADI. Deletions cut 4 bases from V and 3 bases from J, with 4 bases between. This CDR3 contains 12 residues. The CDR3 spells CASSVDNQPQHF. CDR3 DNA sequence: TGCGCCAGCAGTGTAGACAATCAGCCCCAGCATTTT.

J is TRBJ2-2 and V is TRBV5-1; 8 bases map to TRBD2. CDR3 size: 15 residues. Losses at the gene ends were 4 bases for V and 5 bases for J; bases not matched to a gene: 7. The germline CDR1 and CDR2 sequences are SGHRS and YFSETQ. The CDR3 region has the DNA TGCGCCAGCAGCCCAAGCGGGAGCTATACCGGGGAGCTGTTTTTT. It codes for CASSPSGSYTGELFF.

This clone was seen a single time. The chain couples TRBV6-1 to TRBJ2-7; TRBD1 is a possible D gene (6 bases). The germline CDR1 and CDR2 sequences are MNHNS and SASEGT. Trimming left V 4 bases short and J 3 bases short, with 13 bases between. This CDR3 has 14 residues. The CDR3 region is CASSASGQIYEQYF. The CDR3 DNA reads as TGTGCCAGCAGTGCGAGCGGACAGATCTACGAGCAGTACTTC.

The genes are TRBV11-3 and TRBJ2-2; D may match TRBD1 or TRBD2 (5 bases each). The CDR3 totals 13 residues. CDR1 SGHNT and CDR2 YENEEA come from the germline V gene. V was pared by 7 bases and J by 7 bases, with 13 bases between. The CDR3 spells CASMGPSGGELFF. CDR3 DNA sequence: TGTGCCAGCATGGGACCCAGCGGCGGGGAGCTGTTTTTT.

The genes are TRBV9 and TRBJ2-5, with 8 bases identical to TRBD2. This CDR3 has 15 residues. With 0 bases clipped from V and 5 bases from J, the junction kept 6 bases outside the gene matches. Germline CDR1 and CDR2: SGDLS and YYNGEE. CDR3 bases: TGTGCCAGCAGCGTAGATTCTGTAGCGGGGGAGACCCAGTACTTC. Translating gives CASSVDSVAGETQYF. Complete variable domain (other parts from reference TRBV9 and TRBJ2-5): DSGVTQTPKHLITATGQRVTLRCSPRSGDLSVYWYQQSLDQGLQFLIQYYNGEERAKGNILERFSAQQFPDLHSELNLSSLELGDSALYFCASSVDSVAGETQYFGPGTRLLVL.

The chain links TRBV5-5 to TRBJ2-1; a possible D gene is TRBD1 (5 bases). The V gene's germline CDR1 is SGHKS and CDR2 YYEKEE (reference sequence). V was trimmed by 2 bases and J by 4 bases, leaving 16 bases between them. The CDR3 loop spans 16 amino acids. This CDR3 is CASSFSLSTVYNEQFF. Written as DNA, the CDR3 is TGTGCCAGCAGCTTCTCCTTATCGACAGTTTACAATGAGCAGTTCTTC.

The CDR3 DNA follows: TGCGCCAGCAGGCGAACGGGAGTAGAAAAACTGTTTTTT. The encoded protein is CASRRTGVEKLFF. The rearrangement joins TRBV4-1 to TRBJ1-4; D remains ambiguous. With 6 bases removed from V and 8 bases from J, the gap between germline ends came to 13 bases. The CDR3 is 13 amino acids. Looked up from germline, CDR1 is MGHRA and CDR2 is YSYEKL.

This clone has a handful of counts. This chain uses TRBV30 with TRBJ2-1, with TRBD2 matching 11 bases. Looked up from germline, CDR1 is GTSNPN and CDR2 is SVGIG (reference sequence). CDR3 length: 16 amino acids. The V segment lost 3 bases and the J segment 0 bases; nucleotides outside the gene matches: 4. CDR3: CAWRLAGGRSYNEQFF. CDR3 nucleotide sequence: TGTGCCTGGAGGCTAGCGGGAGGCCGCTCCTACAATGAGCAGTTCTTC.